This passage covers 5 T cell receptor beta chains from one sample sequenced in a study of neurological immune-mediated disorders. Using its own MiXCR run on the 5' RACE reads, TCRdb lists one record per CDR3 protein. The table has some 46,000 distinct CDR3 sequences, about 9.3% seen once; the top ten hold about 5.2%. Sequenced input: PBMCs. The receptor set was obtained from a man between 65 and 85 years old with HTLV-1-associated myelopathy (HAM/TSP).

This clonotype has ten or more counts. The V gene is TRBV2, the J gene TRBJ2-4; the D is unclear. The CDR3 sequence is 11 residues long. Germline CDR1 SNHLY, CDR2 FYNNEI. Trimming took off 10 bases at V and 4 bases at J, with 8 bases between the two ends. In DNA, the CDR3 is TGTGCCATAACCAGGAAAAACATTCAGTACTTC. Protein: CAITRKNIQYF.

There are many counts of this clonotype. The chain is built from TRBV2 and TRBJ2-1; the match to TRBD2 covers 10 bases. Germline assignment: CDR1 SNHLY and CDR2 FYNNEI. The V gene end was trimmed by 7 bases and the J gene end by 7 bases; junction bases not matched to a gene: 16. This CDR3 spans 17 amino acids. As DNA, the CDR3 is TGTGCCAGCACCCTAGATGGGCTAGCGGGAGTGCGGAATGAGCAGTTCTTC. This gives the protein CASTLDGLAGVRNEQFF. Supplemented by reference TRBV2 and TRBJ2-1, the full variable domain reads EPEVTQTPSHQVTQMGQEVILRCVPISNHLYFYWYRQILGQKVEFLVSFYNNEISEKSEIFDDQFSVERPDGSNFTLKIRSTKLEDSAMYFCASTLDGLAGVRNEQFFGPGTRLTVL.

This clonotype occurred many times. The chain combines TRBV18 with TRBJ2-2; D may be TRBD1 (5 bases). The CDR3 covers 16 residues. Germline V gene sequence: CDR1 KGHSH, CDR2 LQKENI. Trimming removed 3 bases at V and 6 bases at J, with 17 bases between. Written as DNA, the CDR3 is TGTGCCAGCTCACCTCGGCAGGGTTCGGGTTCCGGGGAGCTGTTTTTT. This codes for CASSPRQGSGSGELFF.

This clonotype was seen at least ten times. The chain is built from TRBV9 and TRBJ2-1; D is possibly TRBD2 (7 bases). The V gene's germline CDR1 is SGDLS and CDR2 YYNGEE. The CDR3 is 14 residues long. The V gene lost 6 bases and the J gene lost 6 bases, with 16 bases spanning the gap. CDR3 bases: TGTGCCAGCAACGATGGGGGGGGCGGCAATGAGCAGTTCTTC. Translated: CASNDGGGGNEQFF.

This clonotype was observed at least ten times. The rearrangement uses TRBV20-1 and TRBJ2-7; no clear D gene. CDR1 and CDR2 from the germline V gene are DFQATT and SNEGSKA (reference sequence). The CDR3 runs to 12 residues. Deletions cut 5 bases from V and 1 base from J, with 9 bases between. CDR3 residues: CSADYASYEQYF. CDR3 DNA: TGCAGTGCTGATTACGCTTCCTACGAGCAGTACTTC.